The 5 T cell receptor beta chains reported below all come from one sample, sequenced in a study of cytomegalovirus exposure and HLA in healthy donors. Using immunoSEQ multiplex PCR, the repertoire was profiled, and TCRdb retains in-frame clones only, with some absent. Of about 150,000 clones in the sample, roughly 86% were seen once. The specimen sequenced was PBMCs. These receptors came from a human donor in good health.

The rearrangement uses TRBV7-2 and TRBJ1-6; weak D call: TRBD1 (5 bases). This CDR3 is built from 14 residues. V was pared by 8 bases and J by 6 bases, with 14 bases between. Per germline, CDR1 SGHTA and CDR2 FQGNSA. As DNA, the CDR3 is TGTGCCAGCTCCGACAGAGCCATTAATTCACCCCTCCACTTT. Translation: CASSDRAINSPLHF. The complete variable domain, with remaining parts taken from reference TRBV7-2 and TRBJ1-6, reads GAGVSQSPSNKVTEKGKDVELRCDPISGHTALYWYRQSLGQGLEFLIYFQGNSAPDKSGLPSDRFSAERTGGSVSTLTIQRTQQEDSAVYLCASSDRAINSPLHFGNGTRLTVT.

The chain links TRBV5-1 to TRBJ1-2; TRBD1 matches 10 bases. The CDR3 runs to 13 residues. CDR1 and CDR2 from the germline V gene are SGHRS and YFSETQ. With 3 bases clipped from V and 8 bases from J, the junction kept 4 bases outside the gene matches. The CDR3: CASSSTGGEGYTF. CDR3 DNA sequence: TGCGCCAGCAGCTCGACAGGGGGCGAGGGCTACACCTTC.

The CDR3 DNA follows: TGTGCCAGCAGCCCCCTGAGCCAAAGTTACAATGAGCAGTTCTTC. Translation: CASSPLSQSYNEQFF. The chain combines TRBV11-2 with TRBJ2-1; no firm D call. There are 15 residues in the CDR3. The V and J ends lost 5 bases and 4 bases respectively, with 15 bases between them. The V gene's germline CDR1 is SGHAT and CDR2 FQNNGV.

The chain couples TRBV5-4 to TRBJ2-7; 12 bases line up with TRBD1. The V gene end was trimmed by 3 bases and the J gene end by 3 bases; junction bases not matched to a gene: 7. The CDR3 sequence is 16 residues long. Germline values: CDR1 SGHNT, CDR2 YYREEE (reference sequence). Here the CDR3 reads CASSSGTGGKSYEQYF. In DNA, the CDR3 is TGTGCCAGCAGCTCCGGGACAGGGGGCAAAAGCTACGAGCAGTACTTC.

The chain uses TRBV27 and TRBJ1-1; possibly TRBD1 for D (5 bases). V lost 2 bases, J lost 4 bases, and 11 bases lay in between. The CDR3 spans 14 residues. Germline V gives CDR1 MNHEY, CDR2 SMNVEV (reference sequence). In nucleotides, the CDR3 is TGTGCCAGCAGTTTAGCCAGGGTGGGCACTGAAGCTTTCTTT. This gives the protein CASSLARVGTEAFF.